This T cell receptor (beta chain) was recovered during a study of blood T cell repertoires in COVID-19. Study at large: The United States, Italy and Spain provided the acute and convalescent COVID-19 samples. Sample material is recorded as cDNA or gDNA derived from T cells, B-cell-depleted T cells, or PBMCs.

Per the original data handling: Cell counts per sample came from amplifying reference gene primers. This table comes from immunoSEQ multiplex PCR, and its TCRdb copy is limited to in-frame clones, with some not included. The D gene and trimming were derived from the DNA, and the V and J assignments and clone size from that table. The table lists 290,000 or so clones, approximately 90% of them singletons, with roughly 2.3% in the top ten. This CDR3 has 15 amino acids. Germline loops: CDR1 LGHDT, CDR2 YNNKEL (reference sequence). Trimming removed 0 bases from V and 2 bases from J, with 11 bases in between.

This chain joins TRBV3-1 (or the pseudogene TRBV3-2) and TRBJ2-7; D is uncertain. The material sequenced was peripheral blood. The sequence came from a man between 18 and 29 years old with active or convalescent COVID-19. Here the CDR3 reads CASSQDGQKAYEQYF. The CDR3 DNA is TGTGCCAGCAGCCAAGATGGGCAGAAGGCCTACGAGCAGTACTTC.